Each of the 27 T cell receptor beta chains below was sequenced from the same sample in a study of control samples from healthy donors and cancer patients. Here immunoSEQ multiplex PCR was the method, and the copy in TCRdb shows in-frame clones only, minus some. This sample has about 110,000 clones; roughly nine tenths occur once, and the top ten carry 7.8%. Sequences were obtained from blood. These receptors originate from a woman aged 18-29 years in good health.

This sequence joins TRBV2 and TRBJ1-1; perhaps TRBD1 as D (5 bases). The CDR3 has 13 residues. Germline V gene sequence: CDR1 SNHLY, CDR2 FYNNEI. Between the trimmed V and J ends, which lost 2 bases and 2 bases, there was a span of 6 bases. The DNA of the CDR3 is TGTGCCAGCAGTGAACAGGGTAACACTGAAGCTTTCTTT. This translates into CASSEQGNTEAFF.

This CDR3 reads CASSPTAGGGGYTF. The CDR3 DNA reads TGTGCCAGCAGCCCGACGGCAGGGGGCGGTGGCTACACCTTC. The gene calls are TRBV3-1 (or the pseudogene TRBV3-2) and TRBJ1-2, with 8 bases matching TRBD1. The CDR3 has 14 amino acids. Germline V lookup: CDR1 LGHDT, CDR2 YNNKEL (reference sequence). V lost 4 bases, J lost 7 bases, and 8 bases stayed unmatched.

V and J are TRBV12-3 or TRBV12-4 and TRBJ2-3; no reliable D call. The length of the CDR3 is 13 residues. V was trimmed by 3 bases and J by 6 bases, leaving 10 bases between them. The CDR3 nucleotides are TGTGCCAGCAGTTTTTCTGTGGGGGATACGCAGTATTTT. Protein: CASSFSVGDTQYF.

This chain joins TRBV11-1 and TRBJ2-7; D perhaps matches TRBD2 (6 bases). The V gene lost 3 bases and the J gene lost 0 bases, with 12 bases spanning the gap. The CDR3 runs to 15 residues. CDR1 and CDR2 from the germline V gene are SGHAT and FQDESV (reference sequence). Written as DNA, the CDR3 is TGTGCCAGCAGCTTCTCGAGCGGGCTCTCCTACGAGCAGTACTTC. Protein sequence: CASSFSSGLSYEQYF.

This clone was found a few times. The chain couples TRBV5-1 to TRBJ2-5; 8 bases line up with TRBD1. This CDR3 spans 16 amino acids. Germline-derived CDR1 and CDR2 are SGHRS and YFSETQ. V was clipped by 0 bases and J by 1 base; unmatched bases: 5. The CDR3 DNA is TGCGCCAGCAGCTTGGGGACAGGGAGATCCCAAGAGACCCAGTACTTC. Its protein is CASSLGTGRSQETQYF. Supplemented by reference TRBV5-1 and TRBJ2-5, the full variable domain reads KAGVTQTPRYLIKTRGQQVTLSCSPISGHRSVSWYQQTPGQGLQFLFEYFSETQRNKGNFPGRFSGRQFSNSRSEMNVSTLELGDSALYLCASSLGTGRSQETQYFGPGTRLLVL.

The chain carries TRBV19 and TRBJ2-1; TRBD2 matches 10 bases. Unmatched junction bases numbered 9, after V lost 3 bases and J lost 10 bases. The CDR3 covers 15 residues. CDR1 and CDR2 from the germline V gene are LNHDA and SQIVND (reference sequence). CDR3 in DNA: TGTGCCAGTAGTATGGGGAGCGGGAGGGCCGGGGAGCAGTTCTTC. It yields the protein CASSMGSGRAGEQFF.

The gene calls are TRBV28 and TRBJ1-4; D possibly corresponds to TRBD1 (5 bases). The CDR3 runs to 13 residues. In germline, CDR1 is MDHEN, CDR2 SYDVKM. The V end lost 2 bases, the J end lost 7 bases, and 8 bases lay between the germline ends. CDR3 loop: CASSLRGFEKLFF. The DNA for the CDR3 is TGTGCCAGCAGTTTAAGGGGATTTGAAAAACTGTTTTTT. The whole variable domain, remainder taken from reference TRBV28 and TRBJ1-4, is DVKVTQSSRYLVKRTGEKVFLECVQDMDHENMFWYRQDPGLGLRLIYFSYDVKMKEKGDIPEGYSVSREKKERFSLILESASTNQTSMYLCASSLRGFEKLFFGSGTQLSVL.

The CDR3 spells CASSVEGVFVARVGYTF. DNA of the CDR3: TGTGCCAGCAGCGTCGAGGGAGTGTTTGTGGCAAGGGTTGGCTACACCTTC. V usage is TRBV2 and J usage is TRBJ1-2; D is undetermined. This CDR3 is built from 17 residues. The germline gives CDR1 SNHLY, CDR2 FYNNEI. The V end was cut by 6 bases, the J end by 7 bases, with 27 bases between.

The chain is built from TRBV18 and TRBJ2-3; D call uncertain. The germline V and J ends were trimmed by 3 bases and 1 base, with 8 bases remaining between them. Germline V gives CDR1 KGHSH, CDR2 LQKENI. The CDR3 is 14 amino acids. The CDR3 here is CASSPLSGTDTQYF. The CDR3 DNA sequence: TGTGCCAGCTCACCTTTGAGCGGCACAGATACGCAGTATTTT.

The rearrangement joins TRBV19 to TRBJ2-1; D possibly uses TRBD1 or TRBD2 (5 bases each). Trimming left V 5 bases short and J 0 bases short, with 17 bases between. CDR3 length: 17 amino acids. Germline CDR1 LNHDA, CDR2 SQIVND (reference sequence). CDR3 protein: CASSPGRGGSSYNEQFF. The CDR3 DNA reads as TGTGCCAGTAGTCCCGGCCGTGGGGGAAGCTCCTACAATGAGCAGTTCTTC.

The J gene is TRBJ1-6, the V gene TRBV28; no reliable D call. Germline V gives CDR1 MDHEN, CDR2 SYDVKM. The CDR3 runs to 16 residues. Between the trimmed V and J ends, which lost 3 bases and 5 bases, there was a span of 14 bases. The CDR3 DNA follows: TGTGCCAGCAGTTTGTGGCGGGGAGTAAATAATTCACCCCTCCACTTT. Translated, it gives CASSLWRGVNNSPLHF.

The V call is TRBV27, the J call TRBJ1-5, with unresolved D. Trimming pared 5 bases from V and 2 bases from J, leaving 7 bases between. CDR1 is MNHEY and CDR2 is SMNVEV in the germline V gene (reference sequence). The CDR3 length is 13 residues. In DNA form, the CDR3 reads TGTGCCAGCAGTAAGGCCGGCAATCAGCCCCAGCATTTT. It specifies CASSKAGNQPQHF.

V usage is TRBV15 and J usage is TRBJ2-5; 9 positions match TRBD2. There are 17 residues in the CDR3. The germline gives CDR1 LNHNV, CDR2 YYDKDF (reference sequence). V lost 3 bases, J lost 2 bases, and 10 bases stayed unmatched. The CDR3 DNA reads TGTGCCACCAGCAGGGGGGCGACTAGCGGAGCGCAAGAGACCCAGTACTTC. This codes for CATSRGATSGAQETQYF.

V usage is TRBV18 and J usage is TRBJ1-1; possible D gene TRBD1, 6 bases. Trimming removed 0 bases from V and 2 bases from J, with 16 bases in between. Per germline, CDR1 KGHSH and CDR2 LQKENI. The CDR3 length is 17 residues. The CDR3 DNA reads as TGTGCCAGCTCACCACCTTTCATCCGAGGGGGAAACACTGAAGCTTTCTTT. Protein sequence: CASSPPFIRGGNTEAFF.

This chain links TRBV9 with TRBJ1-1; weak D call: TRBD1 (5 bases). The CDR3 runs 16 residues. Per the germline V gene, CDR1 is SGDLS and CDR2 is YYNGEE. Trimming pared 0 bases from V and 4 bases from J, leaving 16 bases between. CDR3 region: CASSVVSGGGITEAFF. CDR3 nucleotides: TGTGCCAGCAGCGTAGTTTCGGGGGGAGGGATCACTGAAGCTTTCTTT. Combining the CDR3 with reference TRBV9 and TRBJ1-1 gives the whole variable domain DSGVTQTPKHLITATGQRVTLRCSPRSGDLSVYWYQQSLDQGLQFLIQYYNGEERAKGNILERFSAQQFPDLHSELNLSSLELGDSALYFCASSVVSGGGITEAFFGQGTRLTVV.

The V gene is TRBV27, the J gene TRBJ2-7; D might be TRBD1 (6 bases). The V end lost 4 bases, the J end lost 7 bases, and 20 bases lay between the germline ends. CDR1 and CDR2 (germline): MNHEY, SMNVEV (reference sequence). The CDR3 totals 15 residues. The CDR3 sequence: CASSYARRGWDEQYF. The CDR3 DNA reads TGTGCCAGCAGTTACGCACGCAGGGGCTGGGATGAGCAGTACTTC.

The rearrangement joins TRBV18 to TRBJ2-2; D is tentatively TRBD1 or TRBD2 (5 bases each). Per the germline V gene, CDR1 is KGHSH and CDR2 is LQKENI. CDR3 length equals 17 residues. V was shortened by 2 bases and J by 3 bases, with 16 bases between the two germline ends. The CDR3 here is CASSPEGRQRDTGELFF. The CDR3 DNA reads TGTGCCAGCTCACCAGAGGGACGGCAGAGGGACACCGGGGAGCTGTTTTTT.

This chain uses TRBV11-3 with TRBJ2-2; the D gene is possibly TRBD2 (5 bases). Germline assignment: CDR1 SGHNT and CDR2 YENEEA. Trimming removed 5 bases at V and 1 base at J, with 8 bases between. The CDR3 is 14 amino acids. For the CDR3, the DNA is TGTGCCAGCAGCCGCGGGTTGAACACCGGGGAGCTGTTTTTT. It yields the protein CASSRGLNTGELFF.

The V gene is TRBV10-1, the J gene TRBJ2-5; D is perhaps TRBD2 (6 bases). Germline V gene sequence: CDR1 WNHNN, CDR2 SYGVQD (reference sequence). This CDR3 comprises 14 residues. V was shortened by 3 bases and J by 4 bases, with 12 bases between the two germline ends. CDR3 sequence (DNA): TGCGCCAGCAGTGAAGGAGGGGCGGGAGAGACCCAGTACTTC. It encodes CASSEGGAGETQYF.

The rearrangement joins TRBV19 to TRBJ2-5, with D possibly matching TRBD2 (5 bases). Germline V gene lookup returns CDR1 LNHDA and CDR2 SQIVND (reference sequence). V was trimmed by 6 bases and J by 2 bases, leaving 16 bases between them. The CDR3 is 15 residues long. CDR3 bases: TGTGCCAGTAGGGGCGGACTGAACGGACAAGAGACCCAGTACTTC. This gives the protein CASRGGLNGQETQYF.

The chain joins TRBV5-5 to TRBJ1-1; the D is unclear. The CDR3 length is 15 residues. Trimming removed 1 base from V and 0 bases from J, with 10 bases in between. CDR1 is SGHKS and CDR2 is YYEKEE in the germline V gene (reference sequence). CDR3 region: CASSLTSFMNTEAFF. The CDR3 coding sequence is TGTGCCAGCAGCTTGACAAGTTTCATGAACACTGAAGCTTTCTTT.

The CDR3: CASSWADRANTEAFF. The CDR3 nucleotides read TGTGCCAGCAGTTGGGCCGACAGAGCGAACACTGAAGCTTTCTTT. This chain connects TRBV28 to TRBJ1-1; TRBD1 is a possible D gene (5 bases). Germline CDR1 and CDR2: MDHEN and SYDVKM. This CDR3 contains 15 residues. Deletions cut 4 bases from V and 1 base from J, with 13 bases between.

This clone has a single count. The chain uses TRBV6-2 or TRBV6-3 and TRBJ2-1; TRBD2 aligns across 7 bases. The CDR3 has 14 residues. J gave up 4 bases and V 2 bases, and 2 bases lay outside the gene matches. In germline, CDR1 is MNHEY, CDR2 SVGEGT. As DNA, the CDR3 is TGTGCCAGCAGTTACGGGAGGGGTTACAATGAGCAGTTCTTC. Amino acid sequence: CASSYGRGYNEQFF.

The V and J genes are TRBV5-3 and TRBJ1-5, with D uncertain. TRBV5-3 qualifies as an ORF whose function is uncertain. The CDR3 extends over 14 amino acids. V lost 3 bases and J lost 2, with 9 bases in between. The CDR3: CARSSDSRNQPQHF. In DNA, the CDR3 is TGTGCCAGAAGCTCGGATAGCCGCAATCAGCCCCAGCATTTT.

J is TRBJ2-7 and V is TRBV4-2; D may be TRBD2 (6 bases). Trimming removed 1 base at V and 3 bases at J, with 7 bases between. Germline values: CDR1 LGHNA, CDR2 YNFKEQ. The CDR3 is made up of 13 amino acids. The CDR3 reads CASSQGGVYEQYF. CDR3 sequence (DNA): TGTGCCAGCAGCCAAGGGGGGGTCTACGAGCAGTACTTC.

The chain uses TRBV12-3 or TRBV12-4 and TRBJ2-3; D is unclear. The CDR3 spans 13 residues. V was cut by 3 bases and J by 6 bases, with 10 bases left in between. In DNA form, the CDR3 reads TGTGCCAGCAGTTTTTCCGAGCTGGATACGCAGTATTTT. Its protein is CASSFSELDTQYF.

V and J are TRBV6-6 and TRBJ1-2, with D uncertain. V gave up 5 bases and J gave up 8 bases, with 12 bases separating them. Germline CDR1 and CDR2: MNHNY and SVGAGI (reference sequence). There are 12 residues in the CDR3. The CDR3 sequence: CASSPGMVGYTF. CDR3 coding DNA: TGTGCCAGCAGTCCGGGGATGGTCGGCTACACCTTC.